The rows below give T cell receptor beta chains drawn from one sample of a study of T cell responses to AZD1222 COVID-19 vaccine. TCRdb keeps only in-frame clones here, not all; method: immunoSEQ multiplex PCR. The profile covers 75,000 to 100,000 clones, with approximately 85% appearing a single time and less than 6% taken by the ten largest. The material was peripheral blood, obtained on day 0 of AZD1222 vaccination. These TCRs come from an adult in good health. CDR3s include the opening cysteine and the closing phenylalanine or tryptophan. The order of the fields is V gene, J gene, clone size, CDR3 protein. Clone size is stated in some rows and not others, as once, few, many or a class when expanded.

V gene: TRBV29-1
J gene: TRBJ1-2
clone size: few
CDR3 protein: CSVDQTSYYGYTF

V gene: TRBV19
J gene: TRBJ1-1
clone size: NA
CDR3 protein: CASSVLVSNTEAFF

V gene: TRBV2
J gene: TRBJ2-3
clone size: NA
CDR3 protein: CASSPRLAGTDTQYF

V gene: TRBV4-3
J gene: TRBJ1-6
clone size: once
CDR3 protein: CASSQDNAGRPLHF

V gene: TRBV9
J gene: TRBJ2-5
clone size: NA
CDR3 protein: CASSVGWGLETQYF

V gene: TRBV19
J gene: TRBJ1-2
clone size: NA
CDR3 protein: CASSDTPDPGDGYTF

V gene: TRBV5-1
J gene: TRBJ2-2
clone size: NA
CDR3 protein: CASSLAVGGSTGELFF

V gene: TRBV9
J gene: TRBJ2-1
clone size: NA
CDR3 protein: CASRPSGRGDEQFF

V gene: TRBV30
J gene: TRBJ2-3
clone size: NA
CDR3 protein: CAKDAGSDTQYF

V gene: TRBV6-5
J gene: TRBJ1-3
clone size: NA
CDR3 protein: CASSTGQGGNTIYF

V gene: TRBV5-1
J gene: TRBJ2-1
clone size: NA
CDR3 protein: CASSERLAGDSSYNEQFF

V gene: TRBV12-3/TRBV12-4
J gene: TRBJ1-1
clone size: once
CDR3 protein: CASRQGEGTEAFF

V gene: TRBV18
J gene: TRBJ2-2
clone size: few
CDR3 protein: CASSPGGGNTGELFF

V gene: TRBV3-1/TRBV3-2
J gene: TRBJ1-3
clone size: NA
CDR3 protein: CASSQVGRASGNTIYF

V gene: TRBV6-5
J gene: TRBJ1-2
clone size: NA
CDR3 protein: CASSYSSRPGAGYTF

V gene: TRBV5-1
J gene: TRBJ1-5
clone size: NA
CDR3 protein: CASSLGQNQPQHF

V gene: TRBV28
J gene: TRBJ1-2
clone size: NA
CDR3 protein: CASSLAGTGNYGYTF

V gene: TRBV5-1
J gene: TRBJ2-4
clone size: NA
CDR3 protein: CASSLGGGTKNIQYF

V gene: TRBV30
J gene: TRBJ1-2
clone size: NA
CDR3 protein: CAWMTTGQDGYTF

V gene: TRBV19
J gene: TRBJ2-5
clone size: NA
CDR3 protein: CASSIDGEETQYF

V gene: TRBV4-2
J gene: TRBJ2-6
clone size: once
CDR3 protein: CASSQVLPGLAGSSGANVLTF

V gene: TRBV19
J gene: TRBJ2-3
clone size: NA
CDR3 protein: CASSIVGGASENTDTQYF

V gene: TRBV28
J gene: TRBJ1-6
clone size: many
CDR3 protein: CASSPLSPASPLHF

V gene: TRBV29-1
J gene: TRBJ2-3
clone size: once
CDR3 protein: CSVRQASTDTQYF

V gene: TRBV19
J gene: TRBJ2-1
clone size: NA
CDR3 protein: CASSMGGPFYNEQFF

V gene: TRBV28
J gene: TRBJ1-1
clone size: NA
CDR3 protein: CASSPGQAYSEAFF